Listed below are T cell receptor beta chains from one sample, sequenced in a study of T cells in Graves' hyperthyroidism and ophthalmopathy. TCRdb recomputed calls from the multiplex PCR reads with MiXCR, one row per CDR3 protein. The repertoire holds roughly 250,000 distinct CDR3 sequences, with 13% to 15% as singletons. What was sequenced was blood. Every receptor here comes from a woman aged 40 to 50 with Graves' hyperthyroidism that later progressed to Graves' ophthalmopathy. CDR3s include the opening cysteine and the closing phenylalanine or tryptophan. The D gene is left open where the match is weak. Expanded clones get a size class; other rows say once, few or many, or leave the size out.

d_call	v_call	clone_size	j_call	cdr3_aa	cdr3_nt
TRBD2	TRBV30	many	TRBJ2-2	CAWTPLAGEVGELFF	TGTGCCTGGACCCCACTAGCGGGAGAGGTCGGGGAGCTGTTTTTT
TRBD2	TRBV5-1	many	TRBJ2-7	CASSLVRTSGNLYEQYF	TGCGCCAGCAGCTTGGTCAGGACTAGCGGGAACCTCTACGAGCAGTACTTC
NA	TRBV20-1	NA	TRBJ2-3	CSASPLRTDTQYF	TGCAGTGCTTCCCCTCTACGCACAGATACGCAGTATTTT
NA	TRBV7-9	many	TRBJ2-3	CASSLVGPRSLARADTQYF	TGTGCCAGCAGCTTAGTTGGACCCCGTTCCCTAGCTAGGGCAGATACGCAGTATTTT
TRBD2	TRBV10-1	many	TRBJ2-3	CASGTSLESSTDTQYF	TGCGCCAGCGGGACTAGCTTAGAGTCTAGCACAGATACGCAGTATTTT
TRBD1	TRBV5-1	many	TRBJ2-3	CASSFSGGVTDTQYF	TGCGCCAGCAGCTTTTCAGGGGGAGTCACAGATACGCAGTATTTT
NA	TRBV28	few	TRBJ1-6	CASSLRAGTHSPLHF	TGTGCCAGCAGTTTACGGGCAGGGACCCATTCACCCCTCCACTTT
NA	TRBV2	many	TRBJ1-6	CASSEEAGSNSPLHF	TGTGCCAGCAGTGAAGAGGCAGGATCTAATTCACCCCTCCACTTT
NA	TRBV28	many	TRBJ2-2	CASSLEPGELFF	TGTGCCAGCAGTTTGGAACCCGGGGAGCTGTTTTTT
NA	TRBV10-3	many	TRBJ1-5	CATGGAPSQPQHF	TGTGCCACAGGCGGGGCGCCGAGTCAGCCCCAGCATTTT
NA	TRBV20-1	few	TRBJ2-5	CSARAQETQYF	TGCAGTGCTCGGGCCCAAGAGACCCAGTACTTC
TRBD2	TRBV19	NA	TRBJ2-2	CASSPGLAGGGRNTGELFF	TGTGCCAGTAGTCCCGGACTAGCGGGAGGTGGCAGGAACACCGGGGAGCTGTTTTTT
NA	TRBV28	many	TRBJ2-7	CASSLLIGAYEQYF	TGTGCCAGCAGTTTATTAATTGGAGCCTACGAGCAGTACTTC
NA	TRBV2	NA	TRBJ2-2	CASGRVGRGNTGELFF	TGTGCCAGCGGACGCGTTGGGCGGGGAAACACCGGGGAGCTGTTTTTT
NA	TRBV4-1	NA	TRBJ2-7	CASRPGMGLSYEQYF	TGCGCCAGCAGACCGGGAATGGGCCTCTCCTACGAGCAGTACTTC
NA	TRBV7-2	many	TRBJ2-3	CASSLVDSPDTQYF	TGTGCCAGCAGCTTAGTTGACTCACCAGATACGCAGTATTTT
NA	TRBV9	many	TRBJ2-5	CASSATGTQETQYF	TGTGCCAGCAGCGCGACGGGGACTCAAGAGACCCAGTACTTC
TRBD1	TRBV29-1	many	TRBJ1-1	CSVVGTGALTEAFF	TGCAGCGTTGTGGGGACAGGGGCCCTCACTGAAGCTTTCTTT
NA	TRBV27	NA	TRBJ2-7	CASSFVGGDVEQYF	TGTGCCAGCAGTTTCGTCGGCGGGGATGTCGAGCAGTACTTC
NA	TRBV10-2	many	TRBJ2-7	CASSESGVPPYEQYF	TGCGCCAGCAGTGAGTCGGGGGTACCACCCTACGAGCAGTACTTC
TRBD2	TRBV6-1	many	TRBJ2-7	CASSGGTSGAGEQYF	TGTGCCAGCAGTGGGGGGACTAGCGGGGCTGGCGAGCAGTACTTC
NA	TRBV2	many	TRBJ2-1	CASSASESSYNEQFF	TGTGCCAGCAGTGCTAGCGAGAGCTCCTACAATGAGCAGTTCTTC
NA	TRBV28	many	TRBJ2-7	CASSSSGSRGEQYF	TGTGCCAGCAGTTCCTCCGGGAGCCGGGGCGAGCAGTACTTC
NA	TRBV5-1	many	TRBJ1-1	CASSLEGWGGGTEAFF	TGCGCCAGCAGCTTGGAAGGGTGGGGAGGAGGCACTGAAGCTTTCTTT
TRBD1	TRBV5-5	many	TRBJ2-1	CASSRRIRDRTYNEQFF	TGTGCCAGCAGCCGACGAATCCGGGACAGGACCTACAATGAGCAGTTCTTC
TRBD1	TRBV4-1	NA	TRBJ2-1	CASSLSGQVSGEQFF	TGCGCCAGCAGCCTCTCGGGACAGGTGAGCGGTGAGCAGTTCTTC
NA	TRBV2	many	TRBJ2-5	CASSGEETQYF	TGTGCCAGCTCAGGGGAAGAGACCCAGTACTTC
NA	TRBV28	many	TRBJ2-7	CASSFEIRGGQSYEQYF	TGTGCCAGCAGTTTTGAGATTCGAGGGGGGCAGTCCTACGAGCAGTACTTC
TRBD1	TRBV28	many	TRBJ1-1	CASSLPTGLNTEAFF	TGTGCCAGCAGTTTACCGACAGGGTTGAACACTGAAGCTTTCTTT
NA	TRBV2	many	TRBJ2-1	CASSWDWNNEQFF	TGTGCCAGCAGTTGGGACTGGAACAATGAGCAGTTCTTC
NA	TRBV12-3/TRBV12-4	many	TRBJ2-1	CASSLSLGDEQFF	TGTGCCAGCAGTTTAAGTCTGGGGGATGAGCAGTTCTTC
TRBD1	TRBV2	many	TRBJ2-7	CASRPTGGRSYEQYF	TGTGCCAGCAGACCTACAGGGGGCAGGTCCTACGAGCAGTACTTC
NA	TRBV7-2	many	TRBJ1-1	CASSLDGGSSEAFF	TGTGCCAGCAGCTTAGATGGGGGTTCTTCTGAAGCTTTCTTT
TRBD1	TRBV20-1	many	TRBJ2-7	CSAKGQGSEQYF	TGCAGTGCAAAGGGACAGGGAAGCGAGCAGTACTTC
TRBD1	TRBV28	few	TRBJ1-2	CASRDRMNYGYTF	TGTGCCAGCAGGGACAGGATGAACTATGGCTACACCTTC
NA	TRBV3-1	many	TRBJ1-1	CASSPPGGSEAFF	TGTGCCAGCTCTCCTCCGGGCGGCAGTGAAGCTTTCTTT
NA	TRBV19	many	TRBJ2-1	CASSIGYPGNNEQFF	TGTGCCAGTAGTATAGGGTACCCCGGCAACAATGAGCAGTTCTTC
TRBD1	TRBV19	NA	TRBJ2-1	CASSVRIRVVGQGYEQFF	TGTGCCAGTAGCGTCCGGATACGGGTTGTGGGACAGGGGTATGAGCAGTTCTTC
TRBD1	TRBV28	many	TRBJ2-3	CASSLYPGQGLITDTQYF	TGTGCCAGCAGCCTATACCCGGGACAGGGGCTTATCACAGATACGCAGTATTTT
NA	TRBV11-3	many	TRBJ2-2	CASSQNQLGAGELFF	TGTGCCAGCAGCCAGAATCAGCTAGGGGCCGGGGAGCTGTTTTTT
TRBD1	TRBV7-9	NA	TRBJ1-1	CASSHWRQGDEAFF	TGTGCCAGCAGCCACTGGAGACAGGGCGATGAAGCTTTCTTT
NA	TRBV11-2	many	TRBJ1-4	CASSLEGEKLFF	TGTGCCAGCAGCTTAGAAGGCGAAAAACTGTTTTTT
TRBD2	TRBV5-6	few	TRBJ2-1	CASSTGTSSYNEQFF	TGTGCCAGCAGCACCGGGACTAGCTCCTACAATGAGCAGTTCTTC
NA	TRBV29-1	few	TRBJ2-6	CSVVGTRGPGANVLTF	TGCAGCGTTGTCGGGACCCGGGGCCCTGGGGCCAACGTCCTGACTTTC
TRBD2	TRBV6-1	NA	TRBJ2-3	CASRGVGGSTDTQYF	TGTGCCAGCAGGGGCGTGGGGGGGAGCACAGATACGCAGTATTTT
NA	TRBV11-2	many	TRBJ1-6	CASSPGRGPSPLHF	TGTGCCAGCAGCCCCGGGCGGGGGCCTTCACCCCTCCACTTT
NA	TRBV19	NA	TRBJ1-5	CASSKGDYSNQPQHF	TGTGCCAGTAGTAAGGGAGATTATAGCAATCAGCCCCAGCATTTT
TRBD2	TRBV6-1	few	TRBJ2-2	CAVSGRATGELFF	TGTGCCGTTAGCGGGAGGGCCACCGGGGAGCTGTTTTTT
TRBD2	TRBV7-2	NA	TRBJ2-5	CASSLARGSGETQYF	TGTGCCAGCAGCTTAGCGCGCGGTAGCGGGGAGACCCAGTACTTC
NA	TRBV28	NA	TRBJ1-1	CASSLYTTGQIEAFF	TGTGCCAGCAGTTTATATACGACAGGTCAGATCGAAGCTTTCTTT
NA	TRBV27	few	TRBJ2-4	CASSPGTQWDIQYF	TGTGCCAGCAGTCCAGGGACTCAATGGGACATTCAGTACTTC
NA	TRBV10-3	many	TRBJ2-3	CAIRVSTDTQYF	TGTGCCATCAGAGTTAGCACAGATACGCAGTATTTT
TRBD1	TRBV4-2	NA	TRBJ2-5	CASSLDYRGETQYF	TGTGCCAGCAGCTTAGACTACAGGGGTGAGACCCAGTACTTC